This entry lists 18 T cell receptor beta chains sequenced from one sample in a study of cytomegalovirus exposure and HLA in healthy donors. The primer mix had 60 Vbeta and 13 Jbeta primers. Data came from immunoSEQ multiplex PCR; TCRdb stores just in-frame clones and leaves some out. The top ten hold more than 2% of the sample, which has about 150,000 clones, roughly 84% seen once. Material for sequencing was PBMCs. All receptors derive from a boy aged 2-15 years in good health and CMV-seronegative.

J is TRBJ1-1 and V is TRBV19, with no clear D. CDR3 length: 15 residues. Germline loops: CDR1 LNHDA, CDR2 SQIVND (reference sequence). Trimming took 2 bases from V and 1 from J, leaving 11 bases between them. The CDR3 bases are TGTGCCAGTAGTATAAGATTGGCACAGAACACTGAAGCTTTCTTT. Translation gives CASSIRLAQNTEAFF.

The rearrangement uses TRBV7-9 and TRBJ1-5, with 7 bases matching TRBD1. V was clipped by 1 base and J by 11 bases; unmatched bases: 14. CDR3 length equals 16 residues. CDR1 is SEHNR and CDR2 is FQNEAQ in the germline V gene (reference sequence). CDR3 DNA sequence: TGTGCCAGCAGCTTAGTAGGAGGGACAGCCCGTGAGGCCCAGCATTTT. Its protein is CASSLVGGTAREAQHF.

This chain connects TRBV2 to TRBJ2-1, with 7 positions matching TRBD2. The V and J ends lost 3 bases and 9 bases, in that order; junction bases with no gene match: 5. Germline CDR1 is SNHLY and CDR2 is FYNNEI. This CDR3 is 13 amino acids long. The CDR3 loop is CASSEDTGGEQFF. In DNA, the CDR3 is TGTGCCAGCAGTGAGGACACGGGGGGTGAGCAGTTCTTC.

V usage is TRBV7-9 and J usage is TRBJ1-6, with D uncertain. The CDR3 loop spans 15 amino acids. Trimming removed 1 base at V and 7 bases at J, with 11 bases between. Germline lookup yields CDR1 SEHNR and CDR2 FQNEAQ (reference sequence). CDR3 coding DNA: TGTGCCAGCAGCTTAGATCCGCACCTAAATTCACCCCTCCACTTT. It codes for CASSLDPHLNSPLHF.

The CDR3 region has the DNA TGTGCCAGTAGTATAGAACTGGGACAAGACTACGAGCAGTACTTC. Protein: CASSIELGQDYEQYF. This chain connects TRBV19 to TRBJ2-7, with D possibly being TRBD1 (6 bases). Trimming left V 0 bases short and J 3 bases short, with 12 bases between. Germline V gene data show CDR1 as LNHDA and CDR2 as SQIVND (reference sequence). The CDR3 spans 15 residues.

This chain uses TRBV9 with TRBJ2-1, with a weak D call TRBD1 (6 bases). The V gene's germline CDR1 is SGDLS and CDR2 YYNGEE. The V gene lost 4 bases and the J gene lost 0 bases, with 26 bases spanning the gap. The CDR3 is made up of 20 amino acids. CDR3 DNA: TGTGCCAGCAGCCACCATTTTACAAACCTAACAGGGAGCTCCTACAATGAGCAGTTCTTC. It encodes CASSHHFTNLTGSSYNEQFF.

The chain combines TRBV6-5 with TRBJ1-1; D is undetermined. The CDR3 runs to 12 residues. CDR1 MNHEY and CDR2 SVGAGI come from the germline V gene. V shed 2 bases and J shed 7 bases, with 8 bases lying between them. The chain's CDR3 is CASSYEGDEAFF. CDR3 nucleotide sequence: TGTGCCAGCAGTTACGAGGGAGATGAAGCTTTCTTT.

The CDR3 nucleotides are TGTGCCACCTGGACTAGCGGGATATGGGAGACCCAGTACTTC. Translating it yields CATWTSGIWETQYF. The chain recombines TRBV10-3 with TRBJ2-5; 12 nucleotides align to TRBD2. This CDR3 spans 14 amino acids. The germline CDR1 and CDR2 sequences are ENHRY and SYGVKD. Trimming removed 10 bases from V and 5 bases from J; junction bases left unmatched: 8.

As DNA, the CDR3 is TGTGCCAGCAGTGAATCTGGGGGCACTGGAAACACCATATATTTT. This gives the protein CASSESGGTGNTIYF. The chain employs TRBV6-1 and TRBJ1-3, with D tentatively TRBD1 (6 bases). Trimming left V 2 bases short and J 2 bases short, with 10 bases between. Germline loops: CDR1 MNHNS, CDR2 SASEGT. The length of the CDR3 is 15 residues.

The chain uses TRBV10-3 and TRBJ1-3; D remains ambiguous. The CDR3 has 14 residues. Per the germline V gene, CDR1 is ENHRY and CDR2 is SYGVKD. Trimming removed 10 bases at V and 3 bases at J, with 16 bases between. The CDR3 region is CATDGPAGGNTIYF. CDR3 bases: TGTGCCACCGACGGGCCCGCGGGTGGAAACACCATATATTTT.

The gene calls are TRBV4-2 and TRBJ2-5; tentatively, D is TRBD1 (6 bases). Germline V gene lookup returns CDR1 LGHNA and CDR2 YNFKEQ. Trimming removed 3 bases at V and 2 bases at J, with 10 bases between. The CDR3 is 14 residues long. The CDR3 DNA follows: TGTGCCAGCAGCCAGGGGGCCCGACAAGAGACCCAGTACTTC. Translation gives CASSQGARQETQYF.

The chain is built from TRBV19 and TRBJ1-1, with no clear D. CDR1 LNHDA and CDR2 SQIVND come from the germline V gene (reference sequence). The CDR3 consists of 13 residues. V dropped 0 bases and J dropped 12 bases, with 14 bases sitting between them. CDR3 amino acids: CASSIEGPTVTFF. The DNA of the CDR3 is TGTGCCAGTAGTATAGAGGGCCCGACGGTAACTTTCTTT.

V is TRBV10-3 and J is TRBJ2-3; 8 bases are shared with TRBD1. Looked up from germline, CDR1 is ENHRY and CDR2 is SYGVKD. CDR3 length: 15 amino acids. V was clipped by 6 bases and J by 0 bases; unmatched bases: 5. The CDR3 DNA follows: TGTGCCATCAGGGTGGGACAGGCGAGCACAGATACGCAGTATTTT. This translates into CAIRVGQASTDTQYF.

With respect to this clone: At one end, the junction sequence differs from germline, possibly due to a read error. The chain employs TRBV7-2 and TRBJ2-7, with a possible D match to TRBD1 (6 bases). The CDR3 sequence is 16 residues long. Germline V gene data show CDR1 as SGHTA and CDR2 as FQGNSA. In nucleotides, the CDR3 is TGTGCCAGCAGCGAGACGACAGGCCGTCTCTCCTACGAGCAGTGCTTC. This translates into CASSETTGRLSYEQCF.

This chain links TRBV2 with TRBJ2-6; 8 bases are a match to TRBD1. Germline V lookup: CDR1 SNHLY, CDR2 FYNNEI. This CDR3 region has 18 residues. V lost 3 bases to trimming and J lost 1 base; unmatched junction nucleotides: 8. CDR3: CASSDGGDRSSGANVLTF. CDR3 DNA: TGTGCCAGCAGTGACGGTGGGGACAGGTCGTCTGGGGCCAACGTCCTGACTTTC.

This chain links TRBV2 with TRBJ1-5; 9 bases agree with TRBD1. Germline V gene lookup returns CDR1 SNHLY and CDR2 FYNNEI. The CDR3 loop spans 16 amino acids. V lost 3 bases, J lost 4 bases, and 7 bases stayed unmatched. CDR3 DNA: TGTGCCAGCAGTGATAGTACAGGGGGCCGGAATCAGCCCCAGCATTTT. As protein: CASSDSTGGRNQPQHF. Supplemented by reference TRBV2 and TRBJ1-5, the full variable domain reads EPEVTQTPSHQVTQMGQEVILRCVPISNHLYFYWYRQILGQKVEFLVSFYNNEISEKSEIFDDQFSVERPDGSNFTLKIRSTKLEDSAMYFCASSDSTGGRNQPQHFGDGTRLSIL.

This sequence joins TRBV13 and TRBJ2-2; D may be TRBD2 (6 bases). This CDR3 has 15 residues. Germline V gene data show CDR1 as PRHDT and CDR2 as FYEKMQ (reference sequence). V was clipped by 5 bases and J by 3 bases, with 13 bases between them. Here the CDR3 reads CASSRGMGDTGELFF. For the CDR3, the DNA is TGTGCCAGCAGCCGGGGGATGGGGGACACCGGGGAGCTGTTTTTT.

This clone has more than one count but fewer than ten. The chain uses TRBV28 and TRBJ1-1, with a weak D call TRBD1 (6 bases). With 6 bases removed from V and 11 bases from J, the gap between germline ends came to 13 bases. CDR1 is MDHEN and CDR2 is SYDVKM in the germline V gene. The CDR3 loop spans 11 amino acids. The CDR3 DNA reads TGTGCCAGCAGCTCTGACAGGAAGGCTTTCTTT. It codes for CASSSDRKAFF.